This T cell receptor (beta chain) was observed in a study of shared clonotypes between healthy human individuals. Germline V gene lookup returns CDR1 MDHEN and CDR2 SYDVKM. Trimming removed 2 bases at V and 7 bases at J, with 14 bases between. The CDR3 runs 14 residues. TCRdb's copy holds only in-frame clones and misses some; the assay was immunoSEQ multiplex PCR. The sample consists of roughly 2.2 million clones, roughly 90% of them appearing once. This chain joins TRBV28 and TRBJ2-5; D gene uncertain. The receptor comes from a man younger than 30 in good health. Some clones in this sample may be carry-over from other donors' samples. Sequencing was performed on naive CD4+ T cells from PBMCs. Sample subset: CD45RA+ positively selected. CDR3 DNA sequence: TGTGCCAGCAGTTTAGTCAATCCCCCGTGGACCCAGTACTTC. It specifies CASSLVNPPWTQYF.